Below, one T cell receptor (beta chain) is given with its context. Its specificity is not known. Treatment for every participant with HIV took place in the United States. Each specimen consisted of roughly 1-10 million cryopreserved PBMC prior to extraction of DNA. These data come from a study of long-term antiretroviral therapy in people with HIV. Study results and caveats: CDR3 lengths in HIV samples spanned a narrower range than controls. ART-treated samples gained diversity yet remained below transplant donor controls.

It was version v3.0 of the immunoSEQ assay that was run at survey level. Method: immunoSEQ multiplex PCR; TCRdb's copy keeps in-frame clones and lacks some. The repertoire holds 15,000 to 25,000 clones, with approximately 90% as singletons. CDR3 length: 15 amino acids. V was trimmed by 4 bases and J by 0 bases, leaving 14 bases between them. CDR1 SGHRS and CDR2 YFSETQ come from the germline V gene. This clonotype was sampled from a woman aged 25 to 45 with HIV. This chain uses TRBV5-1 with TRBJ2-7; D is perhaps TRBD1 (8 bases). The sample here was unsorted PBMCs, taken about 4.5 years before starting antiretroviral therapy. CDR3 residues: CASSPTGGDSYEQYF. CDR3 sequence (DNA): TGCGCCAGCAGCCCCACAGGGGGGGACTCCTACGAGCAGTACTTC.